A selection of T cell receptor beta chains follows, all from one sample in a study of cytomegalovirus exposure and HLA in healthy donors. Only in-frame clones appear in the TCRdb table, and some are missing; sequencing was by immunoSEQ multiplex PCR. The repertoire includes some 90,000 clones, 70% to 85% of them detected once, and around 3% sits in the top ten. Sequencing used PBMCs. The source is a man in his thirties or forties in good health and CMV-seronegative. Each CDR3 is given with its conserved first and last residue. A D gene is named only where the DNA matches it firmly. Some rows have no size entry. The others give once, few or many, or a class for an expanded clone.

v_gene,d_gene,abundance,j_gene,CDR3nt,CDR3aa
TRBV19,.,.,TRBJ1-6,TGTGCCAGTAGTATTCTTCCGTATAATTCACCCCTCCACTTT,CASSILPYNSPLHF
TRBV5-1,.,.,TRBJ1-1,TGCGCCAGCAGCTTCCCATCAACAGGTGGGGCTGAAGCTTTCTTT,CASSFPSTGGAEAFF
TRBV2,.,.,TRBJ1-3,TGTGCCAGCAACCGGGGGGGGAAGAACACCATATATTTT,CASNRGGKNTIYF
TRBV5-1,TRBD1,few,TRBJ1-6,TGCGCCAGCAGCCTAAGTGGGACAGGTAATTCACCCCTCCACTTT,CASSLSGTGNSPLHF
TRBV27,.,.,TRBJ2-1,TGTGCCAGCAGTCCCACTCAGGGGACGGGGGGGCAGTTCTTC,CASSPTQGTGGQFF
TRBV23-1,TRBD1,.,TRBJ1-2,TGCGCCAGCAGTCAATGGGGACAGGGGAGGTATGGCTACACCTTC,CASSQWGQGRYGYTF
TRBV6-5,TRBD1,few,TRBJ1-1,TGTGCCAGCAGGCCACAGGGGGCCGGGAACACTGAAGCTTTCTTT,CASRPQGAGNTEAFF
TRBV7-9,TRBD1,.,TRBJ2-2,TGTGCCAGCAGCCCAACAAAACAGGGGCCCGGGGAGCTGTTTTTT,CASSPTKQGPGELFF
TRBV7-6,TRBD2,.,TRBJ2-3,TGTGCCAGCAGCTCGCTAGCGGGGGGCCGTACAGATACGCAGTATTTT,CASSSLAGGRTDTQYF
TRBV6-6,.,.,TRBJ2-1,TGTGCCAGCAGTTACCCGGGACTTGAGCAGTTCTTC,CASSYPGLEQFF
TRBV5-6,TRBD2,.,TRBJ2-1,TGTGCCAGCAGCGATTGGACTAGCAGGGACTACAATGAGCAGTTCTTC,CASSDWTSRDYNEQFF
TRBV29-1,TRBD2,.,TRBJ2-4,TGCAGCGTCGGGGATCCAGGGAGGGACAAAAACATTCAGTACTTC,CSVGDPGRDKNIQYF
TRBV2,.,.,TRBJ1-4,TGTGCCAGCAGTGAGGAGTCCGTGATGGGTGAAAAACTGTTTTTT,CASSEESVMGEKLFF
TRBV6-5,.,.,TRBJ1-2,TGTGCCAGCAGTTTTACAGGGTTAGAAAACTATGGCTACACCTTC,CASSFTGLENYGYTF
TRBV28,.,once,TRBJ1-2,TGTGCCAGCAGTCTGGACACCCTTCAGCCCTATGGCTACACCTTC,CASSLDTLQPYGYTF
TRBV5-4,TRBD1,.,TRBJ2-3,TGTGCCAGCAGCCGGGACAGCAGCACAGATACGCAGTATTTT,CASSRDSSTDTQYF
TRBV7-2,.,.,TRBJ1-5,TGTGCCAGCAGCTTAGATAATAGCAATCAGCCCCAGCATTTT,CASSLDNSNQPQHF
TRBV4-3,TRBD1,.,TRBJ2-1,TGCGCCAGCAGCCAAGACGACAGGGGCCACAATGAGCAGTTCTTC,CASSQDDRGHNEQFF
TRBV27,.,.,TRBJ2-7,TGTGCCAGCAAAGCACGCTACGAGCAGTACTTC,CASKARYEQYF
TRBV30,TRBD1,.,TRBJ2-7,TGTGCCTGGAGCTCCGGACAGGGGGCCTACGAGCAGTACTTC,CAWSSGQGAYEQYF
TRBV9,TRBD1,.,TRBJ2-7,TGTGCCAGCTCAGGACAGGGCTACGAGCAGTACTTC,CASSGQGYEQYF
TRBV30,.,once,TRBJ2-5,TGTGCCTGGAGTTGGGACATAGGGGAGACCCAGTACTTC,CAWSWDIGETQYF
TRBV7-9,.,.,TRBJ1-1,TGTGCCAGCACCAATCTATCGAATACTGAAGCTTTCTTT,CASTNLSNTEAFF
TRBV4-1,.,.,TRBJ2-7,TGCGCCAGCAGCCAAGGGGGGGACAGTGCCTACGAGCAGTACTTC,CASSQGGDSAYEQYF
TRBV7-7,TRBD1,.,TRBJ2-1,TGTGCCAGCAGCTCCGGGACAGGGGGACACAATGAGCAGTTCTTC,CASSSGTGGHNEQFF
TRBV11-2,.,few,TRBJ1-6,TGTGCCAGCAGCTTAGGGCTCCGGGAGAGGAATTCACCCCTCCACTTT,CASSLGLRERNSPLHF
TRBV11-1,.,once,TRBJ2-5,TGTGCCAGCAGCTTACGACAGGACCAAGAGACCCAGTACTTC,CASSLRQDQETQYF
TRBV28,TRBD1,.,TRBJ1-5,TGTGCCAGCAGTTTTGGCTCGAACACAGGGGTTGGGAATCAGCCCCAGCATTTT,CASSFGSNTGVGNQPQHF
TRBV5-4,.,.,TRBJ2-3,TGTGCCAGCAGCTTGAGCGGGTCCACAGATACGCAGTATTTT,CASSLSGSTDTQYF
TRBV6-5,TRBD1,few,TRBJ2-2,TGTGCCAGCAGTCCGGGACAGGGGGCGGCCGGGGAGCTGTTTTTT,CASSPGQGAAGELFF
TRBV16,TRBD1,.,TRBJ1-3,TGTGCCAGCAGCCCGCCCACCCGGGACAGGGGCGGAAACACCATATATTTT,CASSPPTRDRGGNTIYF
TRBV27,TRBD1,.,TRBJ2-1,TGTGCCAGCAGCACCAGACAGGGTATCTACAATGAGCAGTTCTTC,CASSTRQGIYNEQFF
TRBV4-1,TRBD2,.,TRBJ2-2,TGCGCCAGCAGCCGATCGGGGGGGGGCAACACCGGGGAGCTGTTTTTT,CASSRSGGGNTGELFF
TRBV7-9,.,.,TRBJ2-4,TGTGCCATCTTAGCCAAAAACATTCAGTACTTC,CAILAKNIQYF
TRBV28,TRBD2,once,TRBJ2-3,TGTGCCAGCAGTGGGTCCGGGGGGTTCACAGATACGCAGTATTTT,CASSGSGGFTDTQYF
TRBV7-2,.,.,TRBJ1-5,TGTGCCAGCAGCACACAGGGCAATCAGCCCCAGCATTTT,CASSTQGNQPQHF
TRBV6-1,.,.,TRBJ1-5,TGTGCCAGCAGTCAGGGACAACGGCTAAAGTATTTT,CASSQGQRLKYF
TRBV30,.,.,TRBJ1-5,TGTGCCTGGAGCACGGGTCATAGCAATCAGCCCCAGCATTTT,CAWSTGHSNQPQHF
TRBV7-9,TRBD1,.,TRBJ2-7,TGTGCCAGCAGCTTAGACCGGGGACAGTCCTACTCCTACGAGCAGTACTTC,CASSLDRGQSYSYEQYF
TRBV6-1,TRBD2,.,TRBJ2-3,TGTGCCAGCAGTGAAGTAGGGCAGCGGGGTACGCAGTATTTT,CASSEVGQRGTQYF
TRBV19,.,few,TRBJ1-5,TGTGCCAGTAGTATATCGACGGGTCAGCCCCAGCATTTT,CASSISTGQPQHF
TRBV13,TRBD2,few,TRBJ2-2,TGTGCCAGCATCAAAATCCCCCGGGGGGGCCGGAACACCGGGGAGCTGTTTTTT,CASIKIPRGGRNTGELFF
TRBV7-7,TRBD1,.,TRBJ2-2,TGTGCCAGCAGCCGGGACAGACTAACGAACACCGGGGAGCTGTTTTTT,CASSRDRLTNTGELFF
TRBV7-6,.,.,TRBJ2-2,TGTGCCAGCAGCTTAGGCGGATCCGGGGAGCTGTTTTTT,CASSLGGSGELFF
TRBV27,TRBD2,few,TRBJ2-1,TGTGCCAGCAGTTTAGGGTGGACTAGCGGCTACAATGAGCAGTTCTTC,CASSLGWTSGYNEQFF
TRBV19,.,.,TRBJ2-1,TGTGCCAGTAGTATAGGCCAGAACAATGAGCAGTTCTTC,CASSIGQNNEQFF
TRBV27,TRBD2,.,TRBJ2-1,TGTGCCAGCAGTCCCCAGACTAGCTTCAATGAGCAGTTCTTC,CASSPQTSFNEQFF
TRBV5-1,.,.,TRBJ1-3,TGCGCCAGCAGCCTGGTTGGGCAGGGTGCTGGAAACACCATATATTTT,CASSLVGQGAGNTIYF
TRBV9,.,.,TRBJ1-2,TGTGCCAGCAGCGTAGGAGGAGGAGACTATGGCTACACCTTC,CASSVGGGDYGYTF
TRBV15,TRBD1,.,TRBJ1-2,TGTGCCACCAGCAGGGTAGACAGGGCCGGGGGCTACACCTTC,CATSRVDRAGGYTF
TRBV27,.,.,TRBJ1-6,TGTGCCAGCAGTTTGTCCGACAAGACACCCCTCCACTTT,CASSLSDKTPLHF
TRBV5-5,TRBD1,.,TRBJ2-7,TGTGCCAGCAGCTTGGTGGGGACAGGGACGAACGAGCAGTACTTC,CASSLVGTGTNEQYF
TRBV18,.,.,TRBJ2-2,TGTGCCAGCTCCGCGCTATCTCTCGGGGAGCTGTTTTTT,CASSALSLGELFF
TRBV13,TRBD2,.,TRBJ2-3,TGTGCCAGCAGCGCCGGGACTAGCGGGGGGGCTACGCAGTATTTT,CASSAGTSGGATQYF
TRBV2,.,.,TRBJ2-5,TGTGCCAGCAGTTGGTTAACAGGGCAAGAGACCCAGTACTTC,CASSWLTGQETQYF